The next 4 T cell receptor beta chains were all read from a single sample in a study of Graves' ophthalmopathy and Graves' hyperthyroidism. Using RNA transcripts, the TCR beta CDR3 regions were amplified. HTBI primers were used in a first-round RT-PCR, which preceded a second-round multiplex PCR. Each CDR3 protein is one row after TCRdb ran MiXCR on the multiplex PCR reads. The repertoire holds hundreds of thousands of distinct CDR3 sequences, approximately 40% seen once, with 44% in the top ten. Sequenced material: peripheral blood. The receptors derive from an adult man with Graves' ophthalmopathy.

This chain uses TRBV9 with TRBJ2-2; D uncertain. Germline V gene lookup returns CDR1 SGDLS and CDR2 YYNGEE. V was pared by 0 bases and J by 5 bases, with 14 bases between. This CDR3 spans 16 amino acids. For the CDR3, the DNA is TGTGCCAGCAGCGTAGTGCCCAGTTCTGGGACCGGGGAGCTGTTTTTT. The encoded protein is CASSVVPSSGTGELFF.

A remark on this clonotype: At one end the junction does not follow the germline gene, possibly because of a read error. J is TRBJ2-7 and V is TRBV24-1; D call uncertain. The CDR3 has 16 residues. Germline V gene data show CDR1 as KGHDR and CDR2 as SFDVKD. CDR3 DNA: TGTGCCAGCAGTCCTTTTAGGGCGCCGGCTCACTACGAGCAGTACTTC. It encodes CASSPFRAPAHYEQYF.

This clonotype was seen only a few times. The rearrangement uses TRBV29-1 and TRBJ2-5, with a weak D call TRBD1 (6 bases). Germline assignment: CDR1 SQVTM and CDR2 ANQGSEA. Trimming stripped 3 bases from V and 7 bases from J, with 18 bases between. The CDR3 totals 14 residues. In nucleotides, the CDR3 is TGCAGCGTTGATCGGGACACAAAGGAAGGGACCCAGTACTTC. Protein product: CSVDRDTKEGTQYF.

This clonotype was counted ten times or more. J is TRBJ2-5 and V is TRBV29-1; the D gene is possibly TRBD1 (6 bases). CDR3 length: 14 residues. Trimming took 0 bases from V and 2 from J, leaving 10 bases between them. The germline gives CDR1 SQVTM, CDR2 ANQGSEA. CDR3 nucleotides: TGCAGCGTTGAAGAGGACAGCCATCAAGAGACCCAGTACTTC. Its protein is CSVEEDSHQETQYF.